This TCR beta chain was captured in a study of CD8+ T cells in alopecia areata. Sampling of alopecia areata patients yielded lesional scalp punch biopsies as well as peripheral blood. Both CD4+ and CD8+ T cells were separated by sorting PBMCs. In regard to this clone: Antigen: not known. The sample carries other DNA sequences with the same CDR3.

Once RNA had been extracted, it was reverse transcribed into cDNA to act as the sequencing template. The assay was immunoSEQ multiplex PCR, and TCRdb's table has in-frame clones only and misses some. The table lists 120,000 or so clones, about 50% of them singletons, with 8% to 11% in the top ten. Study-level findings and limits: Sharing of TCRs across patients appeared less clear than in mice, possibly for HLA-related reasons.

Germline V gene data show CDR1 as MNHEY and CDR2 as SMNVEV (reference sequence). Trimming cost V 5 bases and J 6 bases, with 9 bases left between them. This CDR3 contains 12 residues. The specimen sequenced was NKG2D-low CD8+ T cells sorted from blood. The TCR comes from a human donor with alopecia areata. V and J are TRBV27 and TRBJ2-3; D unresolved. CDR3 sequence reads: CASSPPGDTQYF. In DNA form, the CDR3 reads TGTGCCAGCAGTCCCCCCGGGGATACGCAGTATTTT.